The clone carrying this T cell receptor beta chain turned up a few times. What it binds is unknown. The V and J ends lost 4 bases and 4 bases respectively, with 16 bases between them. The CDR3 totals 15 residues. Germline assignment: CDR1 MGHRA and CDR2 YSYEKL. The entry originates in a study of T cell repertoires in cytomegalovirus infection. The wider study: Public TCR beta signatures marked donors with CMV infection and the matching HLA.

Study findings and constraints: In two of eight donors, the top clonotype was HLA-C-restricted CMV-specific. Cumulative public TCR beta family frequency identified CMV carriers with the relevant HLA.

TCRdb re-called the reads through MiXCR, storing one row per CDR3 protein. The data contain approximately 500,000 distinct CDR3 sequences, approximately 15% of them seen just once; the ten biggest clones take up approximately 24%. This chain joins TRBV4-1 and TRBJ1-2; D uncertain. This TCR derives from a human donor in good health (CMV status not recorded). Some clones in this sample may be carry-over from other donors' samples. The material sequenced was CD8+ T cells from PBMCs. CDR3 loop: CASSPDPGSGYGYTF. As DNA, the CDR3 is TGCGCCAGCAGCCCCGATCCGGGATCAGGCTATGGCTACACCTTC.